The next 15 T cell receptor beta chains were all read from a single sample in a study of T cell responses to AZD1222 COVID-19 vaccine. Here immunoSEQ multiplex PCR was the method, and the copy in TCRdb shows in-frame clones only, minus some. In the table there are 130,000 or so clones, 80% to 95% of which are singletons. Source: peripheral blood, taken 28 days after the second AZD1222 dose. The receptor set was obtained from an adult who received the AZD1222 COVID-19 vaccine.

The chain couples TRBV2 to TRBJ1-1; D perhaps matches TRBD1 (5 bases). The germline CDR1 and CDR2 sequences are SNHLY and FYNNEI. The CDR3 covers 13 residues. Trimming took 8 bases from V and 1 from J, leaving 11 bases between them. The CDR3 nucleotides are TGTGCCAGCGCTCGGGACCCGAACACTGAAGCTTTCTTT. Translated: CASARDPNTEAFF.

The chain carries TRBV19 and TRBJ2-6; no firm D call. V lost 6 bases and J 2 bases, leaving 5 bases between the germline ends. CDR1 is LNHDA, CDR2 SQIVND, per germline (reference sequence). The CDR3 runs to 13 residues. CDR3 DNA: TGTGCCAGTAGATACACTGGGGCCAACGTCCTGACTTTC. As protein: CASRYTGANVLTF.

The chain combines TRBV27 with TRBJ2-7; D perhaps matches TRBD2 (5 bases). V lost 2 bases to trimming and J lost 0 bases, with 8 bases between them. Germline assignment: CDR1 MNHEY and CDR2 SMNVEV (reference sequence). This CDR3 spans 14 amino acids. CDR3 DNA: TGTGCCAGCAGTTTAAAACTAGACTCCTACGAGCAGTACTTC. It encodes CASSLKLDSYEQYF.

This chain uses TRBV4-2 with TRBJ1-3, with D perhaps matching TRBD1 (6 bases). V was pared by 3 bases and J by 3 bases, with 15 bases between. In germline, CDR1 is LGHNA, CDR2 YNFKEQ. This CDR3 comprises 16 residues. CDR3 bases: TGTGCCAGCAGCCAGATCGGGGGCGCGGATGGAAACACCATATATTTT. Its protein product is CASSQIGGADGNTIYF.

The V call is TRBV16, the J call TRBJ2-1; 7 bases agree with TRBD1. With 8 bases clipped from V and 4 bases from J, the junction kept 14 bases outside the gene matches. The germline V gene encodes CDR1 KGHSY and CDR2 FQNENV. The CDR3 loop spans 16 amino acids. CDR3 DNA sequence: TGTGCCAGCGGGGCCGTCTCCGGGACAGTATACAATGAGCAGTTCTTC. This encodes CASGAVSGTVYNEQFF.

The genes are TRBV18 and TRBJ2-3, with a weak D call TRBD2 (5 bases). Looked up from germline, CDR1 is KGHSH and CDR2 is LQKENI. The V and J ends lost 3 bases and 0 bases respectively, with 19 bases between them. The CDR3 is made up of 18 amino acids. The CDR3, as DNA: TGTGCCAGCTCACCCTTATTTCTGGAGACGGGGAGCACAGATACGCAGTATTTT. This codes for CASSPLFLETGSTDTQYF.

The chain has TRBV7-8 and TRBJ1-1; the D is unclear. CDR3 length: 15 amino acids. Germline V gene data show CDR1 as SGHVS and CDR2 as FQNEAQ. Deletions cut 0 bases from V and 6 bases from J, with 14 bases between. CDR3 loop: CASSLAIGEKAEAFF. The CDR3 region has the DNA TGTGCCAGCAGCTTAGCGATTGGTGAGAAAGCTGAAGCTTTCTTT.

The chain couples TRBV27 to TRBJ2-5; TRBD2 matches 9 bases. Unmatched junction bases numbered 10, after V lost 5 bases and J lost 9 bases. There are 14 residues in the CDR3. From germline, CDR1 is MNHEY and CDR2 SMNVEV (reference sequence). The CDR3 bases are TGTGCCAGCAGTCCAGGACTAGCGCAGGGGGCCCAGTACTTC. Translation gives CASSPGLAQGAQYF.

V gene TRBV13 combines with J gene TRBJ2-5, with TRBD2 identical over 11 bases. V dropped 5 bases and J dropped 2; count of bases not matched to a gene: 7. Germline V gene sequence: CDR1 PRHDT, CDR2 FYEKMQ (reference sequence). The CDR3 spans 16 residues. CDR3 region: CASSPSSGRPQETQYF. CDR3 DNA sequence: TGTGCCAGCAGCCCCTCTAGCGGGAGGCCACAAGAGACCCAGTACTTC.

The chain links TRBV28 to TRBJ2-5; 11 bases map to TRBD1. V trimming: 1 base; J trimming: 2 bases; junction bases outside the gene matches: 6. Germline loops: CDR1 MDHEN, CDR2 SYDVKM. The length of the CDR3 is 17 residues. The CDR3 sequence: CASSLLRTGGFQETQYF. The CDR3 DNA sequence: TGTGCCAGCAGTTTATTGAGGACAGGGGGCTTTCAAGAGACCCAGTACTTC.

CDR3 in DNA: TGTGCCAGCAGTCACAGGGGAGATAGGGATGAGCAGTTCTTC. It specifies CASSHRGDRDEQFF. This chain joins TRBV6-5 and TRBJ2-1; TRBD1 matches 7 bases. This CDR3 contains 14 residues. Germline V CDR1 and CDR2: MNHEY, SVGAGI. Trimming removed 5 bases from V and 8 bases from J; junction bases left unmatched: 9.

The chain is built from TRBV7-9 and TRBJ2-1; possibly TRBD2 for D (5 bases). This CDR3 is built from 15 residues. Trimming took off 5 bases at V and 0 bases at J, with 11 bases between the two ends. Per the germline V gene, CDR1 is SEHNR and CDR2 is FQNEAQ (reference sequence). The DNA for the CDR3 is TGTGCCAGCAGCATCGGGCGGGCCTCCTACAATGAGCAGTTCTTC. It encodes CASSIGRASYNEQFF.

This rearrangement joins TRBV9 to TRBJ2-1; TRBD1 matches at 9 bases. V was pared by 4 bases and J by 2 bases, with 4 bases of the junction left unmatched. There are 15 residues in the CDR3. CDR1 is SGDLS, CDR2 YYNGEE, per germline. The chain's CDR3 is CASSPGQGTYNEQFF. The DNA for the CDR3 is TGTGCCAGCAGCCCTGGACAGGGGACCTACAATGAGCAGTTCTTC.

The chain couples TRBV3-1 (or the pseudogene TRBV3-2) to TRBJ1-1; D is possibly TRBD1 (5 bases). Germline V gene sequence: CDR1 LGHDT, CDR2 YNNKEL (reference sequence). The CDR3 extends over 15 amino acids. Trimming cost V 3 bases and J 1 base, with 12 bases left between them. The CDR3 DNA sequence: TGTGCCAGCAGCCAGAGGGCAGGGCCGAACACTGAAGCTTTCTTT. Protein sequence: CASSQRAGPNTEAFF.

CDR3 amino acids: CASSSSGGNTGELFF. The CDR3 nucleotides read TGTGCCAGCAGCTCTAGCGGGGGGAACACCGGGGAGCTGTTTTTT. V usage is TRBV5-4 and J usage is TRBJ2-2, with 10 bases that match TRBD2. Unmatched junction bases numbered 0, after V lost 3 bases and J lost 1 base. The CDR3 runs to 15 residues. Germline V gene data show CDR1 as SGHNT and CDR2 as YYREEE (reference sequence). Variable domain in full (rest from reference TRBV5-4 and TRBJ2-2): ETGVTQSPTHLIKTRGQQVTLRCSSQSGHNTVSWYQQALGQGPQFIFQYYREEENGRGNFPPRFSGLQFPNYSSELNVNALELDDSALYLCASSSSGGNTGELFFGEGSRLTVL.